Below are 8 T cell receptor beta chains sequenced from a single sample in a study of shared clonotypes between healthy human individuals. This table comes from immunoSEQ multiplex PCR, and its TCRdb copy is limited to in-frame clones, with some not included. Here the sample spans hundreds of thousands of clones, roughly 95% being singletons. CD45RO negativity and positive selection for CCR7 defined naive CD8 cells, a population that excluded terminally differentiated effector memory CD45RA+ cells. Input material: naive CD8+ T cells sorted from blood. All receptors come from a young woman in good health.

The rearrangement uses TRBV10-1 and TRBJ1-1, with TRBD1 matching over 7 bases. Germline CDR1 reads WNHNN; CDR2 reads SYGVQD (reference sequence). The J segment lost 5 bases and the V segment lost 6 bases, leaving 6 bases of the junction unmatched. This CDR3 region has 13 residues. The CDR3 reads CASRKTGETEAFF. The CDR3 region has the DNA TGCGCCAGCAGGAAAACAGGGGAAACTGAAGCTTTCTTT.

This clone was seen just once. The gene calls are TRBV19 and TRBJ1-5; D is uncertain. The CDR3 consists of 15 residues. V dropped 2 bases and J dropped 5 bases, with 13 bases sitting between them. CDR1 and CDR2 from the germline V gene are LNHDA and SQIVND (reference sequence). DNA for the CDR3: TGTGCCAGTAGTATATCTGGACCTGCCCATCAGCCCCAGCATTTT. It encodes CASSISGPAHQPQHF. The complete variable domain, with remaining parts taken from reference TRBV19 and TRBJ1-5, reads DGGITQSPKYLFRKEGQNVTLSCEQNLNHDAMYWYRQDPGQGLRLIYYSQIVNDFQKGDIAEGYSVSREKKESFPLTVTSAQKNPTAFYLCASSISGPAHQPQHFGDGTRLSIL.

The CDR3 DNA follows: TGTGCCAGCAGCTTAGGGGACAGCCCCTACGAGCAGTACTTC. This translates into CASSLGDSPYEQYF. The chain combines TRBV13 with TRBJ2-7; perhaps TRBD1 as D (6 bases). The germline V and J ends were trimmed by 0 bases and 2 bases, with 8 bases remaining between them. Looked up from germline, CDR1 is PRHDT and CDR2 is FYEKMQ (reference sequence). CDR3 length: 14 amino acids. The full variable domain, rest sourced from reference TRBV13 and TRBJ2-7, is AAGVIQSPRHLIKEKRETATLKCYPIPRHDTVYWYQQGPGQDPQFLISFYEKMQSDKGSIPDRFSAQQFSDYHSELNMSSLELGDSALYFCASSLGDSPYEQYFGPGTRLTVT.

This chain connects TRBV6-5 to TRBJ2-7; TRBD1 is a possible D gene (6 bases). Between the trimmed V and J ends, which lost 6 bases and 3 bases, there was a span of 9 bases. CDR1 MNHEY and CDR2 SVGAGI come from the germline V gene. The CDR3 covers 12 residues. CDR3 amino acids: CASRTGFYEQYF. The CDR3 coding sequence is TGTGCCAGCAGAACAGGGTTCTACGAGCAGTACTTC.

The J gene is TRBJ2-7, the V gene TRBV14; D not certain. The CDR3 has 11 amino acids. Germline V CDR1 and CDR2: SGHDN, FVKESK. The ends were cut back, 3 bases at V and 7 bases at J, with 7 bases in the middle. The CDR3 nucleotides read TGTGCCAGCAGCCATGGGGTAGAGCAGTACTTC. This codes for CASSHGVEQYF.

The chain has TRBV6-6 and TRBJ1-2; no definite D call. CDR1 and CDR2 (germline): MNHNY, SVGAGI (reference sequence). The germline V and J ends were trimmed by 9 bases and 3 bases, with 8 bases remaining between them. There are 11 residues in the CDR3. CDR3 sequence reads: CARSIYYGYTF. The CDR3 region has the DNA TGTGCCAGAAGCATTTACTATGGCTACACCTTC.

This clone has only one observation. The chain recombines TRBV5-6 with TRBJ2-7; D is uncertain. Trimming took off 0 bases at V and 6 bases at J, with 16 bases between the two ends. Germline V CDR1 and CDR2: SGHDT, YYEEEE. The CDR3 is made up of 15 amino acids. The CDR3 DNA follows: TGTGCCAGCAGCTTGGCTCCAACCCTGCGGTCCGAGCAGTACTTC. This gives the protein CASSLAPTLRSEQYF.

The chain employs TRBV14 and TRBJ2-5; D unresolved. Germline V gives CDR1 SGHDN, CDR2 FVKESK. This CDR3 contains 16 residues. V shed 0 bases and J shed 2 bases, with 13 bases lying between them. CDR3 loop: CASSQDLWIQQETQYF. The CDR3 DNA reads TGTGCCAGCAGCCAAGATCTTTGGATACAGCAAGAGACCCAGTACTTC.